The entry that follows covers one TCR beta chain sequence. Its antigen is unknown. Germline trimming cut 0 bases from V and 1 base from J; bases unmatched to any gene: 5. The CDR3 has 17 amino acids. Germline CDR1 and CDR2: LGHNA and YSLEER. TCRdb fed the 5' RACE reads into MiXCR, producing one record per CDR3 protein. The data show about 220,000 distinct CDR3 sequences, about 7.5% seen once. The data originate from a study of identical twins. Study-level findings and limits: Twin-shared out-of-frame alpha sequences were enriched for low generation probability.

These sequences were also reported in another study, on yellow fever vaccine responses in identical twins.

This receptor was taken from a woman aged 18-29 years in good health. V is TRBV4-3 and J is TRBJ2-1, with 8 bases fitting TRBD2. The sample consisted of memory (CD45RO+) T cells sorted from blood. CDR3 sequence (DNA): TGCGCCAGCAGCCAAGATCGCAGCGGGAGATCCTACAATGAGCAGTTCTTC. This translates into CASSQDRSGRSYNEQFF.